This TCR beta chain is drawn from a study of control samples from healthy donors and cancer patients. Germline lookup yields CDR1 SGDLS and CDR2 YYNGEE. V was cut by 0 bases and J by 2 bases, with 8 bases left in between. This CDR3 region has 14 residues. Clones were sequenced by immunoSEQ multiplex PCR, and TCRdb holds only the in-frame ones, with some missing. There are 170,000 or so clones in the sample; more than 85% occur only once, and just over 2% lies in the top ten. The origin of this receptor is a woman between 40 and 55 years old in good health. The rearrangement joins TRBV9 to TRBJ1-1; D not resolved. The sample comprised blood. In DNA, the CDR3 is TGTGCCAGCAGCGTAGGGGCAGTAAACACTGAAGCTTTCTTT. Translated: CASSVGAVNTEAFF. The full variable domain, rest sourced from reference TRBV9 and TRBJ1-1, is DSGVTQTPKHLITATGQRVTLRCSPRSGDLSVYWYQQSLDQGLQFLIQYYNGEERAKGNILERFSAQQFPDLHSELNLSSLELGDSALYFCASSVGAVNTEAFFGQGTRLTVV.